The 26 T cell receptor beta chains presented below share a single source sample, sequenced in a study of cytomegalovirus exposure and HLA in healthy donors. The PCR had 60 Vbeta and 13 Jbeta primers. This table comes from immunoSEQ multiplex PCR, and its TCRdb copy is limited to in-frame clones, with some not included. The table shows 140,000 to 150,000 clones, with approximately 84% occurring only once. Sequenced input: PBMCs. Receptors were obtained from an older woman in good health and CMV-seropositive.

The chain employs TRBV7-8 and TRBJ1-2; maybe TRBD1 (5 bases). Germline loops: CDR1 SGHVS, CDR2 FQNEAQ. This CDR3 contains 15 residues. V lost 5 bases and J lost 8, with 21 bases in between. The CDR3 here is CASSIGGTHTVGYTF. The CDR3 DNA reads as TGTGCCAGCAGCATCGGGGGGACCCATACAGTCGGCTACACCTTC.

This chain uses TRBV19 with TRBJ2-7; 12 bases match TRBD2. The trim removed 3 bases at V and 4 bases at J, leaving 4 bases unmatched. Per germline, CDR1 LNHDA and CDR2 SQIVND (reference sequence). The CDR3 covers 15 residues. This chain's CDR3 is CASSIWTSGTYEQYF. The CDR3 DNA is TGTGCCAGTAGTATCTGGACTAGCGGGACTTACGAGCAGTACTTC. The whole variable domain, remainder taken from reference TRBV19 and TRBJ2-7, is DGGITQSPKYLFRKEGQNVTLSCEQNLNHDAMYWYRQDPGQGLRLIYYSQIVNDFQKGDIAEGYSVSREKKESFPLTVTSAQKNPTAFYLCASSIWTSGTYEQYFGPGTRLTVT.

The chain links TRBV4-2 to TRBJ1-1, with D uncertain. Germline assignment: CDR1 LGHNA and CDR2 YNFKEQ. This CDR3 has 13 amino acids. Trimming removed 4 bases from V and 8 bases from J, with 14 bases in between. CDR3 sequence reads: CASSLTSRSEAFF. DNA of the CDR3: TGTGCCAGCAGCCTTACTAGTAGGTCCGAAGCTTTCTTT.

This sequence joins TRBV6-6 and TRBJ1-3; D might be TRBD1 (6 bases). Looked up from germline, CDR1 is MNHNY and CDR2 is SVGAGI (reference sequence). The CDR3 covers 15 residues. Trimming removed 5 bases at V and 0 bases at J, with 11 bases between. The CDR3 DNA follows: TGTGCCAGCAGTGCATCAGGGGTCTCTGGAAACACCATATATTTT. Its protein is CASSASGVSGNTIYF.

The genes are TRBV5-6 and TRBJ2-2, with D uncertain. The closer fit of TRBJ1-3 to the DNA end suggests the J call may be wrong. The CDR3 loop spans 12 amino acids. Germline V CDR1 and CDR2: SGHDT, YYEEEE. The CDR3 loop reads CASSRRGNTIYF. The CDR3 nucleotides are TGTGCCAGCAGCCGCCGCGGAAACACCATATATTTT.

The chain recombines TRBV9 with TRBJ1-5, with D perhaps matching TRBD1 (6 bases). The V gene's germline CDR1 is SGDLS and CDR2 YYNGEE. The CDR3 is made up of 16 amino acids. Trimming cost V 0 bases and J 4 bases, with 14 bases left between them. In DNA form, the CDR3 reads TGTGCCAGCAGCGTAGAGGGGACAAGTTGTAATCAGCCCCAGCATTTT. As protein: CASSVEGTSCNQPQHF.

The chain couples TRBV30 to TRBJ1-3; D unresolved. The germline CDR1 and CDR2 sequences are GTSNPN and SVGIG (reference sequence). The germline V and J ends were trimmed by 6 bases and 3 bases, with 12 bases remaining between them. This CDR3 comprises 13 residues. CDR3 sequence: CACSWAGGNTIYF. For the CDR3, the DNA is TGTGCCTGTTCTTGGGCGGGTGGAAACACCATATATTTT.

The chain has TRBV27 and TRBJ2-3, with TRBD2 matching 8 bases. The ends lost 5 bases at V and 4 bases at J; junction bases unmatched: 5. There are 14 residues in the CDR3. Germline CDR1 is MNHEY and CDR2 is SMNVEV (reference sequence). CDR3 nucleotide sequence: TGTGCCAGCAGTGGCCGGGGGGGGCCAGATACGCAGTATTTT. Protein sequence: CASSGRGGPDTQYF.

This rearrangement joins TRBV19 to TRBJ1-1; D not resolved. V gave up 5 bases and J gave up 1 base, with 8 bases separating them. The CDR3 contains 13 residues. Germline-derived CDR1 and CDR2 are LNHDA and SQIVND (reference sequence). The CDR3 nucleotides are TGTGCCAGTAGTTATAACAAGAACACTGAAGCTTTCTTT. Translating gives CASSYNKNTEAFF.

This clone was detected once. The chain uses TRBV27 and TRBJ1-2; 9 bases map to TRBD1. The length of the CDR3 is 14 residues. Germline V gives CDR1 MNHEY, CDR2 SMNVEV (reference sequence). V dropped 5 bases and J dropped 6; count of bases not matched to a gene: 7. This CDR3 is CASSGTGGFDGYTF. The CDR3 nucleotides read TGTGCCAGCAGTGGAACAGGGGGCTTTGATGGCTACACCTTC.

The table lists this clone with a few counts. The V gene is TRBV6-5, the J gene TRBJ1-4; the match to TRBD1 covers 8 bases. V shed 5 bases, J shed 7 bases, and the junction held 6 bases outside the gene matches. This CDR3 comprises 14 residues. Germline CDR1 reads MNHEY; CDR2 reads SVGAGI. In DNA, the CDR3 is TGTGCCAGCAGTGACGGGACAGGCTTTGAAAAACTGTTTTTT. Its protein product is CASSDGTGFEKLFF.

This clone appeared a single time. The chain uses TRBV27 and TRBJ1-5; D gene unclear. Trimming shortened V by 6 bases and J by 5 bases, and 11 bases separated the two germline ends. The CDR3 covers 13 residues. Germline V gene lookup returns CDR1 MNHEY and CDR2 SMNVEV (reference sequence). Here the CDR3 DNA reads TGTGCCAGCAGACGCGGGTCCGATCAGCCCCAGCATTTT. Translated: CASRRGSDQPQHF.

This chain uses TRBV29-1 with TRBJ1-1; 8 positions agree with TRBD1. The CDR3 consists of 12 residues. The junction had 5 bases not matched to a gene; V was cut back by 7 bases and J by 4 bases. CDR1 and CDR2 (germline): SQVTM, ANQGSEA. CDR3 in amino acids: CSGGTGLTEAFF. CDR3 bases: TGCAGCGGGGGGACAGGTCTCACTGAAGCTTTCTTT.

The chain employs TRBV19 and TRBJ2-1; 8 bases line up with TRBD2. The V and J ends lost 1 base and 6 bases, in that order; junction bases with no gene match: 17. The CDR3 has 19 amino acids. Germline values: CDR1 LNHDA, CDR2 SQIVND (reference sequence). CDR3 sequence reads: CASSIAPGAGGPRGNEQFF. The CDR3 DNA reads TGTGCCAGTAGTATAGCCCCCGGTGCGGGAGGCCCTCGGGGCAATGAGCAGTTCTTC. Based on the CDR3 plus reference TRBV19 and TRBJ2-1, the full variable domain is DGGITQSPKYLFRKEGQNVTLSCEQNLNHDAMYWYRQDPGQGLRLIYYSQIVNDFQKGDIAEGYSVSREKKESFPLTVTSAQKNPTAFYLCASSIAPGAGGPRGNEQFFGPGTRLTVL.

The chain carries TRBV5-1 and TRBJ1-3, with a tentative D call TRBD1 (6 bases). The CDR3 covers 14 residues. The germline V gene encodes CDR1 SGHRS and CDR2 YFSETQ. With 5 bases removed from V and 4 bases from J, the gap between germline ends came to 13 bases. The CDR3 loop is CASSKGQNGNTIYF. For the CDR3, the DNA is TGCGCCAGCAGTAAAGGACAGAACGGAAACACCATATATTTT.

The chain links TRBV11-3 to TRBJ2-1; unclear D gene. The V and J ends lost 3 bases and 6 bases respectively, with 12 bases between them. CDR1 and CDR2 from the germline V gene are SGHNT and YENEEA. The CDR3 totals 14 residues. The CDR3 DNA reads as TGTGCCAGCAGCTTCGCCTCAGGTGGCAATGAGCAGTTCTTC. Its protein product is CASSFASGGNEQFF. The full variable domain, with the rest looked up from reference TRBV11-3 and TRBJ2-1, is EAGVVQSPRYKIIEKKQPVAFWCNPISGHNTLYWYLQNLGQGPELLIRYENEEAVDDSQLPKDRFSAERLKGVDSTLKIQPAELGDSAVYLCASSFASGGNEQFFGPGTRLTVL.

This clone was detected only once. The chain employs TRBV19 and TRBJ2-1, with TRBD1 as a possible D gene (6 bases). This CDR3 spans 15 amino acids. Germline V gives CDR1 LNHDA, CDR2 SQIVND (reference sequence). With 3 bases removed from V and 6 bases from J, the gap between germline ends came to 15 bases. The CDR3 loop is CASSIMRQEINEQFF. The CDR3, as DNA: TGTGCCAGTAGTATCATGAGACAGGAGATCAATGAGCAGTTCTTC.

This clone was recorded only once. This chain connects TRBV27 to TRBJ2-1, with 8 bases matching TRBD2. With V trimmed by 5 bases and J by 7 bases, 4 bases remained unmatched. Per germline, CDR1 MNHEY and CDR2 SMNVEV (reference sequence). This CDR3 is built from 13 residues. The CDR3 DNA follows: TGTGCCAGCAGTCTAGGACTAGCAAATGAGCAGTTCTTC. The encoded protein is CASSLGLANEQFF.

This clone has a single count. One junction end does not reproduce the germline sequence, and a read error may be involved. Distinct nucleotide sequences in the sample also encode this CDR3. The chain uses TRBV5-6 and TRBJ2-5; 8 bases are a match to TRBD1. The germline V gene encodes CDR1 SGHDT and CDR2 YYEEEE. The CDR3 covers 17 residues. As DNA, the CDR3 is TGTGCTAGCAGCGACGAAAGAGTTTGGACAGGGAAAGAGACCCAGTACTTC. Its translation: CASSDERVWTGKETQYF.

V and J are TRBV10-3 and TRBJ1-6; a weak D match, TRBD1 (6 bases). The CDR3 contains 13 residues. Per the germline V gene, CDR1 is ENHRY and CDR2 is SYGVKD. Trimming took off 10 bases at V and 9 bases at J, with 16 bases between the two ends. CDR3: CATMGASGSPLHF. In DNA form, the CDR3 reads TGTGCCACCATGGGGGCCTCGGGTTCACCCCTCCACTTT.

The gene calls are TRBV7-6 and TRBJ2-7, with 7 positions matching TRBD2. Trimming at V came to 2 bases and at J to 2 bases, leaving 12 bases not matched to a gene. Germline CDR1 reads SGHVS; CDR2 reads FNYEAQ. CDR3 length: 17 residues. CDR3 DNA sequence: TGTGCCAGCAGCTTAAACCCTTCCGGGCGGGGGACCTACGAGCAGTACTTC. Protein product: CASSLNPSGRGTYEQYF.

The J gene is TRBJ1-5, the V gene TRBV30, with D unresolved. Germline V lookup: CDR1 GTSNPN, CDR2 SVGIG (reference sequence). This CDR3 comprises 13 residues. With 3 bases removed from V and 5 bases from J, the gap between germline ends came to 11 bases. The CDR3 DNA is TGTGCCTGGAGCTTCGCGGAAGATCAGCCCCAGCATTTT. Its translation: CAWSFAEDQPQHF.

The J gene is TRBJ2-1, the V gene TRBV7-8; no clear D gene. Trimming removed 4 bases from V and 0 bases from J, with 13 bases in between. Germline lookup yields CDR1 SGHVS and CDR2 FQNEAQ. The CDR3 length is 16 residues. Here the CDR3 DNA reads TGTGCCAGCAGCTGGATTACAGTGAGCTCCTACAATGAGCAGTTCTTC. It encodes CASSWITVSSYNEQFF.

The chain links TRBV28 to TRBJ1-3; 7 bases are a match to TRBD1. The junction had 10 bases not matched to a gene; V was cut back by 5 bases and J by 3 bases. The CDR3 is 16 amino acids. Germline V gene sequence: CDR1 MDHEN, CDR2 SYDVKM. The chain's CDR3 is CASSRGPAGGGNTIYF. DNA for the CDR3: TGTGCCAGCAGTCGCGGTCCAGCAGGGGGTGGAAACACCATATATTTT.

The V gene is TRBV11-3, the J gene TRBJ2-3; 13 bases are a match to TRBD2. V shed 4 bases, J shed 4 bases, and the junction held 2 bases outside the gene matches. The germline V gene has CDR1 SGHNT and CDR2 YENEEA. CDR3 length: 15 amino acids. CDR3: CASSSGLAGADTQYF. CDR3 bases: TGTGCCAGCAGCTCCGGACTAGCGGGAGCAGATACGCAGTATTTT. The full variable domain, rest sourced from reference TRBV11-3 and TRBJ2-3, is EAGVVQSPRYKIIEKKQPVAFWCNPISGHNTLYWYLQNLGQGPELLIRYENEEAVDDSQLPKDRFSAERLKGVDSTLKIQPAELGDSAVYLCASSSGLAGADTQYFGPGTRLTVL.

V and J are TRBV28 and TRBJ2-3, with 7 nucleotides matching TRBD2. The CDR3 extends over 10 amino acids. Looked up from germline, CDR1 is MDHEN and CDR2 is SYDVKM. V was pared by 4 bases and J by 11 bases, with 0 bases of the junction left unmatched. The chain's CDR3 is CASSWGGQYF. In DNA, the CDR3 is TGTGCCAGCAGTTGGGGGGGGCAGTATTTT.